This T cell receptor (beta chain) is drawn from a study of blood T cell repertoires in COVID-19. Study context: From T cells, B-cell-depleted T cells, or PBMCs came the material, which was cDNA or gDNA.

The CDR3 is 15 amino acids. V was clipped by 0 bases and J by 11 bases, with 17 bases between them. As processed by the authors: The assay estimated nucleated cells by amplifying reference gene primers. Measured with immunoSEQ multiplex PCR; TCRdb has only the in-frame clones, and not every one. The V and J calls and clone size were taken over from that table, and D and trimming were inferred from the DNA. Of over 85,000 clones listed, 92% are singletons. The sequence came from a woman aged 45-65 years with COVID-19, enrolled during active disease. The rearrangement uses TRBV23-1 and TRBJ1-5, with D possibly being TRBD1 (5 bases). TRBV23-1 is flagged as an ORF with uncertain function. Sequencing used peripheral blood. CDR3 sequence (DNA): TGCGCCAGCAGTCAATCGGGTCCCCCCTCGGGGGCCCAGCATTTT. Amino acids: CASSQSGPPSGAQHF.